Each of the 21 T cell receptor beta chains below was sequenced from the same sample in a study of blood T cell repertoires in COVID-19. Libraries were prepared by immunoSEQ multiplex PCR; TCRdb keeps only in-frame clonotypes and omits some of them. Seen here are approximately 120,000 clones, about 81% observed once, and the top ten hold 17%. Material for sequencing was peripheral blood. These receptors originate from a young man with COVID-19, enrolled during active disease.

This clone appeared a few times. This chain links TRBV7-9 with TRBJ2-1; 12 positions agree with TRBD2. The V gene's germline CDR1 is SEHNR and CDR2 FQNEAQ (reference sequence). V dropped 6 bases and J dropped 6; count of bases not matched to a gene: 6. This CDR3 contains 15 residues. Here the CDR3 reads CASRPLAGGRNEQFF. In nucleotides, the CDR3 is TGTGCCAGCAGGCCTCTAGCGGGAGGGCGCAATGAGCAGTTCTTC.

This clone turned up a few times. The V and J genes are TRBV7-4 and TRBJ1-2; D remains ambiguous. V lost 7 bases and J lost 6, with 12 bases in between. The CDR3 totals 12 residues. Per germline, CDR1 SGHVT and CDR2 SQSDAQ. This CDR3 reads CASNPDSHGYTF. The CDR3 nucleotides read TGTGCCAGCAATCCGGACTCGCATGGCTACACCTTC.

CDR3 in DNA: TGCGCCAGCAGTGAAAGGACAGGGACCTACGAGCAGTACTTC. Translated, it gives CASSERTGTYEQYF. The chain is built from TRBV10-2 and TRBJ2-7, with 8 bases fitting TRBD1. This CDR3 spans 14 amino acids. Germline V CDR1 and CDR2: WSHSY, SAAADI. After removal of 3 bases from V and 2 bases from J, the junction contained 3 bases not matched to a gene.

This chain joins TRBV10-3 and TRBJ1-2; 8 nucleotides match TRBD1. V was clipped by 4 bases and J by 6 bases; unmatched bases: 7. The CDR3 consists of 14 residues. Germline values: CDR1 ENHRY, CDR2 SYGVKD. DNA of the CDR3: TGTGCCATCAGTGCTCCAGGGGGCGCGCATGGCTACACCTTC. This codes for CAISAPGGAHGYTF.

This clone was seen only once. J is TRBJ2-5 and V is TRBV5-4; D gene uncertain. Trimming stripped 5 bases from V and 1 base from J, with 9 bases between. Germline CDR1 reads SGHNT; CDR2 reads YYREEE (reference sequence). The CDR3 extends over 13 amino acids. The CDR3 protein is CASSTQSQETQYF. CDR3 DNA: TGTGCCAGCAGTACACAGAGCCAAGAGACCCAGTACTTC.

The chain has TRBV11-3 and TRBJ2-5; possible D gene TRBD2, 5 bases. Germline V gene data show CDR1 as SGHNT and CDR2 as YENEEA. The CDR3 contains 14 residues. V was cut by 5 bases and J by 0 bases, with 10 bases left in between. The CDR3 nucleotides are TGTGCCAGCAGCAACCGGGATTACCAAGAGACCCAGTACTTC. Its protein is CASSNRDYQETQYF.

The chain has TRBV12-3 or TRBV12-4 and TRBJ2-3; D uncertain. Trimming pared 4 bases from V and 1 base from J, leaving 6 bases between. There are 13 residues in the CDR3. CDR3 nucleotides: TGTGCCAGCAGTTATCGGGGCACAGATACGCAGTATTTT. The encoded protein is CASSYRGTDTQYF.

J is TRBJ1-3 and V is TRBV6-1; D gene unclear. CDR1 and CDR2 from the germline V gene are MNHNS and SASEGT. The germline V and J ends were trimmed by 1 base and 0 bases, with 7 bases remaining between them. This CDR3 region has 15 residues. Here the CDR3 DNA reads TGTGCCAGCAGTGAAGGGGCAGGCTCTGGAAACACCATATATTTT. Its protein is CASSEGAGSGNTIYF.

The genes are TRBV10-3 and TRBJ1-2; tentatively, D is TRBD1 (6 bases). V was cut by 0 bases and J by 6 bases, with 11 bases left in between. Germline assignment: CDR1 ENHRY and CDR2 SYGVKD. The CDR3 is made up of 14 amino acids. The CDR3 region is CAISESQGTNGYTF. The CDR3 DNA sequence: TGTGCCATCAGTGAGTCCCAGGGGACTAATGGCTACACCTTC.

DNA of the CDR3: TGTGCCAGCAGCGCGTTACAGGGTAGTCGGCAGTACGAGCAGTACTTC. Its translation: CASSALQGSRQYEQYF. The rearrangement links TRBV2 to TRBJ2-7; D may be TRBD1 (6 bases). CDR1 and CDR2 (germline): SNHLY, FYNNEI. The CDR3 loop spans 16 amino acids. V gave up 6 bases and J gave up 4 bases, with 22 bases separating them.

This clone showed up just once. The chain joins TRBV30 to TRBJ1-1; D remains unclear. Trimming removed 4 bases at V and 5 bases at J, with 11 bases between. The CDR3 runs 12 residues. Germline V lookup: CDR1 GTSNPN, CDR2 SVGIG (reference sequence). The CDR3 protein is CAWTAGGTEAFF. CDR3 nucleotide sequence: TGTGCCTGGACGGCGGGAGGAACTGAAGCTTTCTTT.

V is TRBV19 and J is TRBJ1-1, with 7 bases lining up with TRBD1. The V segment lost 5 bases and the J segment 3 bases; nucleotides outside the gene matches: 9. This CDR3 has 15 residues. Looked up from germline, CDR1 is LNHDA and CDR2 is SQIVND (reference sequence). The CDR3 reads CASSGGQLGDTEAFF. The CDR3 nucleotides are TGTGCCAGTAGTGGGGGACAGTTGGGGGACACTGAAGCTTTCTTT.

The rearrangement links TRBV29-1 to TRBJ1-4; TRBD1 matches 7 bases. The CDR3 has 12 amino acids. The V segment lost 4 bases and the J segment 8 bases; nucleotides outside the gene matches: 4. Germline loops: CDR1 SQVTM, CDR2 ANQGSEA. CDR3 region: CSVGQGGEKLFF. Written as DNA, the CDR3 is TGCAGCGTTGGACAGGGAGGAGAAAAACTGTTTTTT.

This chain connects TRBV18 to TRBJ1-6; D is possibly TRBD1 (6 bases). The CDR3 covers 12 residues. Trimming removed 5 bases at V and 16 bases at J, with 15 bases between. Germline CDR1 and CDR2: KGHSH and LQKENI. The CDR3 protein is CASSEDSEGLHF. In DNA, the CDR3 is TGTGCCAGCTCAGAGGACAGTGAGGGTCTCCACTTT.

The gene calls are TRBV19 and TRBJ2-7; possible D gene TRBD2, 6 bases. This CDR3 has 13 residues. Germline V gene sequence: CDR1 LNHDA, CDR2 SQIVND (reference sequence). V gave up 3 bases and J gave up 4 bases, with 10 bases separating them. The CDR3 region is CASSMGLMYEQYF. The CDR3 region has the DNA TGTGCCAGTAGTATGGGACTGATGTACGAGCAGTACTTC.

CDR3 nucleotides: TGCAGCGTTTCTCTCGGGACAGGGCTTGGCTACACCTTC. Translated, it gives CSVSLGTGLGYTF. The V call is TRBV29-1, the J call TRBJ1-2, with 9 bases fitting TRBD1. This CDR3 is built from 13 residues. Germline CDR1 is SQVTM and CDR2 is ANQGSEA. The junction had 8 bases not matched to a gene; V was cut back by 5 bases and J by 7 bases.

The chain carries TRBV6-5 and TRBJ2-7; D gene unclear. This CDR3 comprises 15 residues. Germline values: CDR1 MNHEY, CDR2 SVGAGI. The V and J ends lost 2 bases and 4 bases respectively, with 15 bases between them. CDR3 sequence: CASSYDFRYLYEQYF. The CDR3 DNA reads as TGTGCCAGCAGTTACGACTTCCGTTACCTATACGAGCAGTACTTC.

J is TRBJ2-4 and V is TRBV10-3, with 8 nucleotides matching TRBD2. The CDR3 contains 18 residues. V dropped 3 bases and J dropped 2; count of bases not matched to a gene: 12. CDR1 is ENHRY and CDR2 is SYGVKD in the germline V gene. This chain's CDR3 is CAISEGREGPSSKNIQYF. The DNA of the CDR3 is TGTGCCATCAGTGAAGGTCGGGAGGGACCTTCCTCCAAAAACATTCAGTACTTC.

The chain combines TRBV5-1 with TRBJ2-7; 7 nucleotides line up with TRBD2. The CDR3 contains 16 residues. Germline V CDR1 and CDR2: SGHRS, YFSETQ. V was pared by 2 bases and J by 3 bases, with 11 bases of the junction left unmatched. The CDR3 DNA follows: TGCGCCAGCAGCTTTAGAGGCGGGGGTGCAGACTACGAGCAGTACTTC. It yields the protein CASSFRGGGADYEQYF.

The CDR3 loop reads CASSLDRAAPSPLHF. The DNA of the CDR3 is TGTGCCAGCAGCTTGGATCGCGCGGCCCCATCACCCCTCCACTTT. V usage is TRBV5-5 and J usage is TRBJ1-6; no firm D call. CDR1 and CDR2 (germline): SGHKS, YYEKEE (reference sequence). Deletions cut 0 bases from V and 10 bases from J, with 14 bases between. This CDR3 is 15 amino acids long.

The genes are TRBV11-2 and TRBJ2-2; no clear D gene. CDR3 length: 14 amino acids. Trimming pared 8 bases from V and 4 bases from J, leaving 14 bases between. The V gene's germline CDR1 is SGHAT and CDR2 FQNNGV. The CDR3, as DNA: TGTGCCAGCGGGCCTACCGGTGTCACCGGGGAGCTGTTTTTT. It codes for CASGPTGVTGELFF. The full variable domain, completed using reference TRBV11-2 and TRBJ2-2, is EAGVAQSPRYKIIEKRQSVAFWCNPISGHATLYWYQQILGQGPKLLIQFQNNGVVDDSQLPKDRFSAERLKGVDSTLKIQPAKLEDSAVYLCASGPTGVTGELFFGEGSRLTVL.